These 9 T cell receptor beta chains originate from one sample sequenced in a study of beta chain features in type 1 diabetes. Every bit of the isolated RNA underwent reverse transcription, so sequencing read expressed TCRB transcripts. Sequenced by immunoSEQ multiplex PCR; TCRdb stores in-frame clones only, minus some. The table has about 900,000 clones, around a sixth seen once. Specimen: naive CD4+ T cells from blood. The origin of the receptors is a woman aged 18-35 years in good health.

This clone occurred a few times. The chain joins TRBV7-9 to TRBJ2-7; either TRBD1 or TRBD2 may supply D (6 bases each). Germline loops: CDR1 SEHNR, CDR2 FQNEAQ (reference sequence). Trimming took 5 bases from V and 1 from J, leaving 15 bases between them. The CDR3 is made up of 15 amino acids. Here the CDR3 DNA reads TGTGCCAGCAGCCGGGGGCCTGAGAGTTCCTACGAGCAGTACTTC. Translating it yields CASSRGPESSYEQYF. The full variable domain, completed using reference TRBV7-9 and TRBJ2-7, is DTGVSQNPRHKITKRGQNVTFRCDPISEHNRLYWYRQTLGQGPEFLTYFQNEAQLEKSRLLSDRFSAERPKGSFSTLEIQRTEQGDSAMYLCASSRGPESSYEQYFGPGTRLTVT.

This chain joins TRBV7-2 and TRBJ1-1; D is undetermined. The CDR3 spans 14 residues. The V gene lost 2 bases and the J gene lost 8 bases, with 15 bases spanning the gap. Germline V gene lookup returns CDR1 SGHTA and CDR2 FQGNSA. The CDR3 loop reads CASSLRYRASEAFF. The CDR3 coding sequence is TGTGCCAGCAGCTTAAGATATCGGGCCTCCGAAGCTTTCTTT.

J is TRBJ1-2 and V is TRBV7-9; 7 bases align to TRBD1. Trimming removed 5 bases from V and 7 bases from J; junction bases left unmatched: 4. The CDR3 consists of 12 residues. Germline CDR1 and CDR2: SEHNR and FQNEAQ (reference sequence). The CDR3 here is CASSQTGFGYTF. CDR3 nucleotides: TGTGCCAGCAGCCAGACAGGGTTTGGCTACACCTTC.

The chain joins TRBV29-1 to TRBJ2-2; D may be TRBD1 (6 bases). V was clipped by 4 bases and J by 1 base, with 10 bases between them. The CDR3 totals 14 residues. The germline gives CDR1 SQVTM, CDR2 ANQGSEA. CDR3 region: CSVVPDRNTGELFF. In nucleotides, the CDR3 is TGCAGCGTTGTCCCGGACAGGAACACCGGGGAGCTGTTTTTT.

The chain uses TRBV28 and TRBJ1-5; D might be TRBD1 (5 bases). The CDR3 is 15 residues long. Trimming left V 4 bases short and J 7 bases short, with 17 bases between. Germline CDR1 MDHEN, CDR2 SYDVKM. The CDR3 loop is CASSSGGAAGQPQHF. The CDR3 DNA reads as TGTGCCAGCAGTTCGGGTGGGGCTGCCGGGCAGCCCCAGCATTTT. The full variable domain, in which reference TRBV28 and TRBJ1-5 provide the parts outside the CDR3, is DVKVTQSSRYLVKRTGEKVFLECVQDMDHENMFWYRQDPGLGLRLIYFSYDVKMKEKGDIPEGYSVSREKKERFSLILESASTNQTSMYLCASSSGGAAGQPQHFGDGTRLSIL.

The sample holds a few counts of this clone. The sample carries other DNA sequences with the same CDR3. The V gene is TRBV18, the J gene TRBJ2-7, with TRBD2 matching 10 bases. The trim removed 3 bases at V and 0 bases at J, leaving 2 bases unmatched. This CDR3 region has 15 residues. The V gene's germline CDR1 is KGHSH and CDR2 LQKENI. The CDR3 protein is CASSPWTSGSYEQYF. The CDR3 DNA follows: TGTGCCAGCTCACCGTGGACTAGCGGCTCCTACGAGCAGTACTTC.

This clone was detected a few times. V and J are TRBV5-1 and TRBJ2-1; TRBD2 might be the D (5 bases). V lost 2 bases and J 9 bases, leaving 18 bases between the germline ends. Per germline, CDR1 SGHRS and CDR2 YFSETQ. CDR3 length equals 15 residues. For the CDR3, the DNA is TGCGCCAGCAGCTTCCGGGGAATCATACCGGGTGAGCAGTTCTTC. Translated: CASSFRGIIPGEQFF.

The V call is TRBV28, the J call TRBJ1-1; D may be TRBD1 (5 bases). The V gene's germline CDR1 is MDHEN and CDR2 SYDVKM. CDR3 length: 13 amino acids. V lost 3 bases and J lost 7, with 12 bases in between. Here the CDR3 reads CASSLGGTREAFF. Here the CDR3 DNA reads TGTGCCAGCAGTTTGGGGGGGACCCGTGAAGCTTTCTTT.

This clone was observed a handful of times. The CDR3 region is CASSLGLAGDEQYF. The CDR3 DNA follows: TGCGCCAGCAGCTTGGGACTAGCGGGAGACGAGCAGTACTTC. This chain links TRBV5-1 with TRBJ2-7; TRBD2 matches 12 bases. Trimming cost V 0 bases and J 5 bases; bases outside gene matches: 0. The germline V gene has CDR1 SGHRS and CDR2 YFSETQ. The CDR3 spans 14 residues. The full variable domain, with the rest looked up from reference TRBV5-1 and TRBJ2-7, is KAGVTQTPRYLIKTRGQQVTLSCSPISGHRSVSWYQQTPGQGLQFLFEYFSETQRNKGNFPGRFSGRQFSNSRSEMNVSTLELGDSALYLCASSLGLAGDEQYFGPGTRLTVT.